The 32 T cell receptor beta chains listed next were all sequenced from one sample in a study of T cell responses to AZD1222 COVID-19 vaccine. The repertoire was sequenced with immunoSEQ multiplex PCR; TCRdb's copy has only in-frame clones and lacks some. The sample records about 160,000 clones, around nine tenths being singletons. The sample consisted of peripheral blood, taken on day 0 of AZD1222 vaccination. The receptor set was obtained from an adult in good health.

J is TRBJ1-1 and V is TRBV6-5; TRBD1 aligns across 9 bases. Unmatched junction bases numbered 1, after V lost 1 base and J lost 1 base. CDR1 MNHEY and CDR2 SVGAGI come from the germline V gene. The CDR3 spans 15 residues. The CDR3 region has the DNA TGTGCCAGCAGTTACTTGACAGGGGGGAACACTGAAGCTTTCTTT. Amino acids: CASSYLTGGNTEAFF.

This rearrangement joins TRBV7-2 to TRBJ1-1; tentatively, D is TRBD1 (6 bases). The CDR3 is 14 residues long. Per the germline V gene, CDR1 is SGHTA and CDR2 is FQGNSA. V was shortened by 4 bases and J by 0 bases, with 9 bases between the two germline ends. CDR3 sequence: CASSYRTVNTEAFF. The CDR3 nucleotides are TGTGCCAGCAGCTACAGGACAGTGAACACTGAAGCTTTCTTT.

The genes are TRBV29-1 and TRBJ1-1; D is unresolved. The CDR3 runs 12 residues. Trimming stripped 5 bases from V and 6 bases from J, with 13 bases between. Germline assignment: CDR1 SQVTM and CDR2 ANQGSEA. CDR3 protein: CSVTTRAPEAFF. In nucleotides, the CDR3 is TGCAGCGTTACGACAAGGGCCCCTGAAGCTTTCTTT.

The V call is TRBV6-5, the J call TRBJ2-2; the D is unclear. Trimming stripped 8 bases from V and 8 bases from J, with 12 bases between. Germline V gene lookup returns CDR1 MNHEY and CDR2 SVGAGI. The CDR3 runs to 12 residues. CDR3 sequence reads: CASSLPGGELFF. The CDR3 nucleotides read TGTGCCAGCTCTCTCCCCGGAGGGGAGCTGTTTTTT.

CDR3 bases: TGTGCCAGCAGTTCCGGGACGGGCATCACTGAAGCTTTCTTT. Translation: CASSSGTGITEAFF. This sequence joins TRBV28 and TRBJ1-1; D is possibly TRBD1 (5 bases). The germline V gene encodes CDR1 MDHEN and CDR2 SYDVKM. V was shortened by 4 bases and J by 4 bases, with 13 bases between the two germline ends. This CDR3 region has 14 residues.

The chain couples TRBV5-1 to TRBJ2-7, with D possibly being TRBD2 (7 bases). Trimming shortened V by 0 bases and J by 5 bases, and 18 bases separated the two germline ends. Germline V CDR1 and CDR2: SGHRS, YFSETQ. The CDR3 has 16 amino acids. CDR3: CASSLEGGAGLDEQYF. CDR3 coding DNA: TGCGCCAGCAGCTTGGAGGGGGGAGCGGGATTAGACGAGCAGTACTTC.

The rearrangement joins TRBV7-2 to TRBJ2-1, with D unclear. The CDR3 extends over 18 amino acids. Trimming took off 0 bases at V and 5 bases at J, with 20 bases between the two ends. Germline V gene sequence: CDR1 SGHTA, CDR2 FQGNSA. CDR3 protein: CASSLAHPATIGDNEQFF. CDR3 nucleotides: TGTGCCAGCAGCTTAGCACACCCAGCTACTATTGGGGACAATGAGCAGTTCTTC. The variable domain in full, completed from reference TRBV7-2 and TRBJ2-1, reads GAGVSQSPSNKVTEKGKDVELRCDPISGHTALYWYRQSLGQGLEFLIYFQGNSAPDKSGLPSDRFSAERTGGSVSTLTIQRTQQEDSAVYLCASSLAHPATIGDNEQFFGPGTRLTVL.

V and J are TRBV2 and TRBJ2-1; D may match TRBD1 or TRBD2 (5 bases each). Looked up from germline, CDR1 is SNHLY and CDR2 is FYNNEI. The V and J ends lost 7 bases and 3 bases respectively, with 25 bases between them. The CDR3 consists of 18 residues. DNA for the CDR3: TGTGCCAGCATGACCGGGACGGACTTTAAAACATTCTACAATGAGCAGTTCTTC. As protein: CASMTGTDFKTFYNEQFF. The entire variable domain, with the rest obtained from reference TRBV2 and TRBJ2-1, is as follows: EPEVTQTPSHQVTQMGQEVILRCVPISNHLYFYWYRQILGQKVEFLVSFYNNEISEKSEIFDDQFSVERPDGSNFTLKIRSTKLEDSAMYFCASMTGTDFKTFYNEQFFGPGTRLTVL.

The rearrangement links TRBV29-1 to TRBJ2-5, with a possible D match to TRBD1 (6 bases). The CDR3 spans 13 residues. Germline V gene data show CDR1 as SQVTM and CDR2 as ANQGSEA. Trimming left V 6 bases short and J 3 bases short, with 14 bases between. The CDR3 loop reads CSVGLGTKETQYF. In nucleotides, the CDR3 is TGCAGCGTCGGCCTCGGGACAAAAGAGACCCAGTACTTC.

The genes are TRBV5-6 and TRBJ1-1; TRBD1 might be the D (5 bases). Germline CDR1 and CDR2: SGHDT and YYEEEE. Trimming shortened V by 4 bases and J by 8 bases, and 15 bases separated the two germline ends. There are 13 residues in the CDR3. The DNA for the CDR3 is TGTGCCAGCAGCCCAGAGGGCAGGGCAGAAGCTTTCTTT. Translating it yields CASSPEGRAEAFF.

The chain is built from TRBV7-9 and TRBJ1-2, with D maybe TRBD1 (5 bases). Germline CDR1 and CDR2: SEHNR and FQNEAQ (reference sequence). Trimming removed 0 bases at V and 6 bases at J, with 8 bases between. The CDR3 contains 13 residues. CDR3: CASSLASGNGYTF. In DNA form, the CDR3 reads TGTGCCAGCAGCTTAGCGTCAGGGAATGGCTACACCTTC.

V and J are TRBV28 and TRBJ1-6, with D possibly being TRBD1 (5 bases). Germline V gene lookup returns CDR1 MDHEN and CDR2 SYDVKM. The CDR3 length is 15 residues. V was trimmed by 8 bases and J by 7 bases, leaving 18 bases between them. As DNA, the CDR3 is TGTGCCAGCCACAAGGGGCCGATAGGCAATTCACCCCTCCACTTT. Protein: CASHKGPIGNSPLHF. Together with reference TRBV28 and TRBJ1-6, the CDR3 gives the full variable domain: DVKVTQSSRYLVKRTGEKVFLECVQDMDHENMFWYRQDPGLGLRLIYFSYDVKMKEKGDIPEGYSVSREKKERFSLILESASTNQTSMYLCASHKGPIGNSPLHFGNGTRLTVT.

V is TRBV19 and J is TRBJ1-1, with TRBD1 matching over 7 bases. Germline CDR1 and CDR2: LNHDA and SQIVND (reference sequence). The CDR3 runs 15 residues. Trimming cost V 7 bases and J 0 bases; bases outside gene matches: 8. The CDR3 nucleotides are TGTGCCAGTACCGAAAGGACAGGCTTGAACACTGAAGCTTTCTTT. It specifies CASTERTGLNTEAFF. The full variable domain, in which reference TRBV19 and TRBJ1-1 provide the parts outside the CDR3, is DGGITQSPKYLFRKEGQNVTLSCEQNLNHDAMYWYRQDPGQGLRLIYYSQIVNDFQKGDIAEGYSVSREKKESFPLTVTSAQKNPTAFYLCASTERTGLNTEAFFGQGTRLTVV.

Here the CDR3 reads CASSQGTTVGNQPQHF. The CDR3 region has the DNA TGTGCCAGCAGCCAAGGGACCACCGTCGGCAATCAGCCCCAGCATTTT. This chain connects TRBV3-1 (or the pseudogene TRBV3-2) to TRBJ1-5; D gene uncertain. The V and J ends lost 1 base and 2 bases respectively, with 12 bases between them. The CDR3 extends over 16 amino acids. Germline CDR1 reads LGHDT; CDR2 reads YNNKEL (reference sequence).

V usage is TRBV6-6 and J usage is TRBJ1-1; TRBD1 matches 7 bases. Germline V gene sequence: CDR1 MNHNY, CDR2 SVGAGI (reference sequence). Trimming cost V 6 bases and J 2 bases; bases outside gene matches: 6. The CDR3 totals 14 residues. CDR3 loop: CASSPRQGNTEAFF. In DNA, the CDR3 is TGTGCCAGCAGCCCAAGACAGGGAAACACTGAAGCTTTCTTT.

The chain recombines TRBV29-1 with TRBJ1-5; 7 positions match TRBD1. This CDR3 has 16 residues. Germline values: CDR1 SQVTM, CDR2 ANQGSEA. The V gene end was trimmed by 4 bases and the J gene end by 0 bases; junction bases not matched to a gene: 9. The CDR3 reads CSVVFRTGTSNQPQHF. The CDR3 DNA sequence: TGCAGCGTTGTTTTCCGGACAGGAACTAGCAATCAGCCCCAGCATTTT.

The V gene is TRBV27, the J gene TRBJ2-1; D could derive from TRBD1 or TRBD2 (7 bases each). CDR3 length equals 16 residues. CDR1 and CDR2 from the germline V gene are MNHEY and SMNVEV (reference sequence). Trimming removed 7 bases at V and 3 bases at J, with 19 bases between. This CDR3 is CASTKLQGGNYNEQFF. CDR3 sequence (DNA): TGTGCCAGCACTAAACTGCAGGGGGGGAACTACAATGAGCAGTTCTTC.

The V and J genes are TRBV7-9 and TRBJ1-6, with 7 nucleotides matching TRBD1. The CDR3 extends over 15 amino acids. V gave up 1 base and J gave up 7 bases; unmatched junction bases: 4. Germline values: CDR1 SEHNR, CDR2 FQNEAQ (reference sequence). The CDR3 DNA reads as TGTGCCAGCAGCTTAGGACAGGGAGAGAATTCACCCCTCCACTTT. Protein: CASSLGQGENSPLHF. The variable domain in full, completed from reference TRBV7-9 and TRBJ1-6, reads DTGVSQNPRHKITKRGQNVTFRCDPISEHNRLYWYRQTLGQGPEFLTYFQNEAQLEKSRLLSDRFSAERPKGSFSTLEIQRTEQGDSAMYLCASSLGQGENSPLHFGNGTRLTVT.

V is TRBV30 and J is TRBJ2-7; D unclear. Germline V lookup: CDR1 GTSNPN, CDR2 SVGIG (reference sequence). This CDR3 contains 10 residues. Trimming shortened V by 5 bases and J by 4 bases, and 6 bases separated the two germline ends. The CDR3 loop reads CAWGGYEQYF. The CDR3 DNA is TGTGCCTGGGGCGGTTACGAGCAGTACTTC.

The chain has TRBV5-4 and TRBJ1-5; D is unclear. Trimming shortened V by 0 bases and J by 7 bases, and 11 bases separated the two germline ends. CDR1 and CDR2 from the germline V gene are SGHNT and YYREEE (reference sequence). The CDR3 loop spans 14 amino acids. The CDR3 protein is CASSLDGWEQPQHF. The CDR3 coding sequence is TGTGCCAGCAGCTTGGACGGCTGGGAACAGCCCCAGCATTTT.

The rearrangement uses TRBV11-2 and TRBJ2-6; perhaps TRBD1 as D (6 bases). V lost 2 bases and J lost 4, with 15 bases in between. Germline assignment: CDR1 SGHAT and CDR2 FQNNGV. The CDR3 has 17 residues. This CDR3 reads CASSLHYRALGANVLTF. As DNA, the CDR3 is TGTGCCAGCAGCTTACACTACAGGGCTCTCGGGGCCAACGTCCTGACTTTC.

Concerning this clone: The junction does not match germline at one end; this may be a read error. V gene TRBV2 combines with J gene TRBJ1-1; D gene ambiguous. This CDR3 contains 16 residues. Germline V gene data show CDR1 as SNHLY and CDR2 as FYNNEI. CDR3 in DNA: TGTGCCAGCAATGAACTGGGTAACGTTGTACGCGCTGAAGCTTTCTTT. Translation gives CASNELGNVVRAEAFF.

The chain couples TRBV5-6 to TRBJ1-6; D might be TRBD1 (5 bases). Trimming removed 4 bases from V and 7 bases from J, with 12 bases in between. In germline, CDR1 is SGHDT, CDR2 YYEEEE. This CDR3 spans 14 amino acids. The CDR3 loop is CASSPGRINSPLHF. The CDR3 bases are TGTGCCAGCAGCCCGGGACGGATAAATTCACCCCTCCACTTT. Filled out from reference TRBV5-6 and TRBJ1-6, the complete variable domain reads DAGVTQSPTHLIKTRGQQVTLRCSPKSGHDTVSWYQQALGQGPQFIFQYYEEEERQRGNFPDRFSGHQFPNYSSELNVNALLLGDSALYLCASSPGRINSPLHFGNGTRLTVT.

The chain recombines TRBV19 with TRBJ1-5; D unresolved. V dropped 4 bases and J dropped 0 bases, with 1 base sitting between them. The CDR3 has 12 amino acids. Per the germline V gene, CDR1 is LNHDA and CDR2 is SQIVND (reference sequence). The CDR3 sequence: CASSTSNQPQHF. For the CDR3, the DNA is TGTGCCAGTAGTACTAGCAATCAGCCCCAGCATTTT. The entire variable domain, with the rest obtained from reference TRBV19 and TRBJ1-5, is as follows: DGGITQSPKYLFRKEGQNVTLSCEQNLNHDAMYWYRQDPGQGLRLIYYSQIVNDFQKGDIAEGYSVSREKKESFPLTVTSAQKNPTAFYLCASSTSNQPQHFGDGTRLSIL.

The gene calls are TRBV6-5 and TRBJ2-3, with 10 bases fitting TRBD2. The CDR3 extends over 14 amino acids. The germline V gene has CDR1 MNHEY and CDR2 SVGAGI. V dropped 6 bases and J dropped 3; count of bases not matched to a gene: 3. The CDR3 region is CASSGTSETDTQYF. Written as DNA, the CDR3 is TGTGCCAGCAGCGGGACTAGCGAGACAGATACGCAGTATTTT.

The chain employs TRBV12-2 and TRBJ1-5; the D segment call TRBD1 is taken from the table without a DNA check. TRBV12-2 is a pseudogene locus. The CDR3 contains 18 residues. CDR3 loop: CASRPTPPGTESNQPQHF. CDR3 bases: TGTGCAAGTCGCCCTACTCCCCCGGGGACAGAGAGCAATCAGCCCCAGCATTTT.

This clone is a singleton in its sample. The chain uses TRBV29-1 and TRBJ1-5, with D perhaps matching TRBD1 (5 bases). V was trimmed by 5 bases and J by 3 bases, leaving 11 bases between them. The CDR3 length is 13 residues. Looked up from germline, CDR1 is SQVTM and CDR2 is ANQGSEA. CDR3 nucleotide sequence: TGCAGCGTTATGACAGTAATCAATCAGCCCCAGCATTTT. Its protein product is CSVMTVINQPQHF.

The V call is TRBV18, the J call TRBJ1-6; D not certain. The germline CDR1 and CDR2 sequences are KGHSH and LQKENI. V was pared by 3 bases and J by 8 bases, with 8 bases between. The CDR3 extends over 13 amino acids. The CDR3 loop reads CASSPVSDSPLHF. CDR3 sequence (DNA): TGTGCCAGCTCACCCGTCAGTGATTCACCCCTCCACTTT. The whole variable domain, remainder taken from reference TRBV18 and TRBJ1-6, is NAGVMQNPRHLVRRRGQEARLRCSPMKGHSHVYWYRQLPEEGLKFMVYLQKENIIDESGMPKERFSAEFPKEGPSILRIQQVVRGDSAAYFCASSPVSDSPLHFGNGTRLTVT.

This chain connects TRBV2 to TRBJ1-3; unclear D gene. Germline loops: CDR1 SNHLY, CDR2 FYNNEI. The V gene lost 3 bases and the J gene lost 6 bases, with 12 bases spanning the gap. The CDR3 loop spans 14 amino acids. The DNA for the CDR3 is TGTGCCAGCAGTGACTACGAGAGGGCAAACACCATATATTTT. It encodes CASSDYERANTIYF.

The chain recombines TRBV24-1 with TRBJ2-3; D perhaps matches TRBD1 (5 bases). Germline-derived CDR1 and CDR2 are KGHDR and SFDVKD. The CDR3 extends over 15 amino acids. Trimming cost V 3 bases and J 1 base, with 10 bases left between them. The chain's CDR3 is CATSDPTGRTDTQYF. The CDR3 region has the DNA TGTGCCACCAGTGATCCTACAGGACGCACAGATACGCAGTATTTT.

The chain uses TRBV10-3 and TRBJ2-7, with D possibly being TRBD1 (6 bases). CDR3 length equals 18 residues. V was shortened by 2 bases and J by 2 bases, with 22 bases between the two germline ends. Germline values: CDR1 ENHRY, CDR2 SYGVKD. The CDR3 loop reads CAISEPPGHPKPTYEQYF. The CDR3, as DNA: TGTGCCATCAGTGAGCCACCGGGACATCCGAAACCTACCTACGAGCAGTACTTC.

V gene TRBV6-2 or TRBV6-3 combines with J gene TRBJ1-1; 8 bases align to TRBD1. CDR3 length equals 12 residues. V was pared by 7 bases and J by 8 bases, with 6 bases of the junction left unmatched. CDR1 and CDR2 (germline): MNHEY, SVGEGT. The DNA for the CDR3 is TGTGCCAGCAACCCCGACAGGGGCGAAGCTTTCTTT. This codes for CASNPDRGEAFF.